There are a few counts of the clone carrying this T cell receptor (beta chain). The target antigen is unknown. Expressed TCRB transcripts were sequenced because the isolated RNA had all been reverse transcribed beforehand. TCRdb's copy holds only in-frame clones and misses some; the assay was immunoSEQ multiplex PCR. The sample has under 850,000 clones; roughly 12% are singletons. These data belong to a study of beta chain features in type 1 diabetes. Background on the study: Similarity in age, gender and cell yields was seen between patients and healthy donors. Findings and caveats of the study: A closer apparent resemblance between naive, central memory and Treg TCRB repertoires was seen in patients than in healthy donors. For Type 1 diabetes patients, all four CD4+ subsets carried TCRB CDR3s that were moderately but significantly shorter. Reduced insertions and increased deletions marked VDJ junctions in type 1 diabetes patients.

Trimming pared 2 bases from V and 4 bases from J, leaving 14 bases between. From germline, CDR1 is GTSNPN and CDR2 SVGIG (reference sequence). The CDR3 contains 14 residues. The authors took one heparinised blood draw, averaging about 120 mL, from each donor. The sequencing sample was made of naive CD4+ T cells from blood. This receptor was identified in a man aged 18 to 35 with type 1 diabetes. The gene calls are TRBV30 and TRBJ1-2; D is perhaps TRBD1 (6 bases). CDR3 sequence (DNA): TGTGCCTGGAGTTATGGCGGACAGCCCTATGGCTACACCTTC. Translation: CAWSYGGQPYGYTF.